The 30 T cell receptor beta chains below all came from one sample that was sequenced in a study of regulatory T cells in long-lasting Graves disease. With iRepertoire HTBI primers and Arm-PCR of CDR3 regions, TCR beta libraries were built. TCRdb fed the multiplex PCR reads into MiXCR, producing one record per CDR3 protein. The data show approximately 300,000 distinct CDR3 sequences, 15% to 20% seen once. Time point noted: newly diagnosed GD, antithyroid drugs for less than 3 months. PBMC RNA was the source of the TCR library. This specimen consisted of peripheral blood mononuclear cells (PBMCs), obtained at new diagnosis, from a patient treated with antithyroid drugs. These receptors were obtained from a female donor with Graves disease.

This clonotype was observed many times. The chain has TRBV7-8 and TRBJ1-6; D is undetermined. The germline gives CDR1 SGHVS, CDR2 FQNEAQ. Trimming shortened V by 2 bases and J by 7 bases, and 6 bases separated the two germline ends. CDR3 size: 13 residues. The CDR3 loop is CASSLKANSPLHF. DNA for the CDR3: TGTGCCAGCAGCTTAAAGGCGAATTCACCCCTCCACTTT.

This clonotype was counted ten times or more. The chain recombines TRBV11-2 with TRBJ2-7, with TRBD2 matching over 9 bases. The germline CDR1 and CDR2 sequences are SGHAT and FQNNGV. The V segment lost 5 bases and the J segment 3 bases; nucleotides outside the gene matches: 5. This CDR3 spans 14 amino acids. The CDR3 protein is CASSRSGRFYEQYF. The CDR3 DNA reads as TGTGCCAGCAGCCGCAGCGGGAGGTTCTACGAGCAGTACTTC.

Ten or more counts support this clonotype. The CDR3 loop reads CASTQDHSGNTIYF. The CDR3 DNA reads as TGTGCCAGTACCCAAGACCACTCTGGAAACACCATATATTTT. The chain couples TRBV19 to TRBJ1-3, with D uncertain. This CDR3 comprises 14 residues. The V gene's germline CDR1 is LNHDA and CDR2 SQIVND (reference sequence). Trimming stripped 7 bases from V and 0 bases from J, with 10 bases between.

This clonotype was detected many times. The chain joins TRBV3-1 to TRBJ2-2; D gene unclear. This CDR3 region has 16 residues. CDR1 is LGHDT and CDR2 is YNNKEL in the germline V gene (reference sequence). V lost 1 base and J lost 8, with 17 bases in between. The CDR3 nucleotides are TGTGCCAGCAGCCAAGGCCGTTGGGTATCACGGGGGGAGCTGTTTTTT. This encodes CASSQGRWVSRGELFF.

CDR3 DNA sequence: TGTGCCAGTAGTATAGCGGGTCAGGGCGGGCGAGAGACCCAGTACTTC. Residues: CASSIAGQGGRETQYF. This chain connects TRBV19 to TRBJ2-5; D possibly matches TRBD1 or TRBD2 (5 bases each). This CDR3 region has 16 residues. The V end was cut by 1 base, the J end by 4 bases, with 16 bases between. Germline CDR1 LNHDA, CDR2 SQIVND (reference sequence).

This clonotype was seen a few times. V and J are TRBV19 and TRBJ2-1, with 7 bases aligning to TRBD2. The ends lost 7 bases at V and 5 bases at J; junction bases unmatched: 11. The CDR3 has 15 amino acids. Germline V gene lookup returns CDR1 LNHDA and CDR2 SQIVND (reference sequence). CDR3 nucleotides: TGTGCCAGTACCCCGAGAGGACTAGTTAACAATGAGCAGTTCTTC. Its translation: CASTPRGLVNNEQFF.

This clonotype was seen at least ten times. The junction and the germline gene differ at one end; a read error may be behind it. CDR3 nucleotides: TGTGCCACCAGTGATTCCCGGGACAGGGAGGGCGATCTCTTT. Amino acids: CATSDSRDREGDLF. The rearrangement links TRBV24-1 to TRBJ1-1; 9 positions agree with TRBD1. The CDR3 has 14 residues. The germline gives CDR1 KGHDR, CDR2 SFDVKD.

This clonotype was found many times. V usage is TRBV10-1 and J usage is TRBJ1-1; D remains unclear. The CDR3 is 13 residues long. The germline gives CDR1 WNHNN, CDR2 SYGVQD (reference sequence). Between the trimmed V and J ends, which lost 3 bases and 1 base, there was a span of 6 bases. The chain's CDR3 is CASSDYGNTEAFF. The CDR3 region has the DNA TGCGCCAGCAGTGACTATGGGAACACTGAAGCTTTCTTT.

The rearrangement joins TRBV29-1 to TRBJ2-7; 8 bases match TRBD1. Trimming cost V 4 bases and J 2 bases; bases outside gene matches: 7. CDR3 size: 14 residues. Per germline, CDR1 SQVTM and CDR2 ANQGSEA. CDR3 residues: CSVAGTGRTYEQYF. CDR3 nucleotides: TGCAGCGTTGCCGGGACAGGCCGAACCTACGAGCAGTACTTC.

The V and J genes are TRBV6-2 or TRBV6-3 and TRBJ2-5, with TRBD2 matching 12 bases. CDR3 length equals 16 residues. Per germline, CDR1 MNHEY and CDR2 SVGEGT. Losses at the gene ends were 7 bases for V and 2 bases for J; bases not matched to a gene: 8. As DNA, the CDR3 is TGTGCCAGCACCACAGGACTAGCGGGACAACAAGAGACCCAGTACTTC. Amino acids: CASTTGLAGQQETQYF.

This clonotype appeared a few times. The chain employs TRBV4-1 and TRBJ2-1, with TRBD2 matching 15 bases. Germline CDR1 MGHRA, CDR2 YSYEKL. Trimming took 3 bases from V and 2 from J; bases not matched to a gene: 8. The CDR3 length is 19 residues. The CDR3 nucleotides are TGCGCCAGCAGCCAGCGTTCGGGACTAGCGGGAGGAACCTACAATGAGCAGTTCTTC. This sequence encodes CASSQRSGLAGGTYNEQFF.

The chain recombines TRBV28 with TRBJ2-1; no clear D. Germline-derived CDR1 and CDR2 are MDHEN and SYDVKM. CDR3 size: 14 residues. V lost 2 bases to trimming and J lost 8 bases, with 13 bases between them. This chain's CDR3 is CASSLGLGVDEQFF. CDR3 DNA sequence: TGTGCCAGCAGTTTAGGCCTGGGTGTCGATGAGCAGTTCTTC.

This clonotype was recorded at least ten times. The chain is built from TRBV13 and TRBJ2-5, with a possible D match to TRBD1 (5 bases). Trimming stripped 4 bases from V and 5 bases from J, with 17 bases between. Germline assignment: CDR1 PRHDT and CDR2 FYEKMQ (reference sequence). The CDR3 length is 15 residues. The CDR3 spells CASSSGGTGLETQYF. For the CDR3, the DNA is TGTGCCAGCAGCTCTGGCGGAACAGGCTTGGAGACCCAGTACTTC. The variable domain in full, with the rest retrieved from reference TRBV13 and TRBJ2-5, is AAGVIQSPRHLIKEKRETATLKCYPIPRHDTVYWYQQGPGQDPQFLISFYEKMQSDKGSIPDRFSAQQFSDYHSELNMSSLELGDSALYFCASSSGGTGLETQYFGPGTRLLVL.

Concerning this clonotype: This likely traces to a read error, being one base from a far larger clone. The chain employs TRBV2 and TRBJ2-1; TRBD1 matches 7 bases. The ends lost 6 bases at V and 10 bases at J; junction bases unmatched: 12. CDR1 is SNHLY and CDR2 is FYNNEI in the germline V gene. The CDR3 is 14 amino acids. CDR3 coding DNA: TGTGCCAGCAGCGGCCAGGGGGAGAACTACGAGCAGTTCTTC. Protein product: CASSGQGENYEQFF.

This clonotype was observed many times. The genes are TRBV19 and TRBJ2-1, with TRBD2 identical over 7 bases. Germline V lookup: CDR1 LNHDA, CDR2 SQIVND (reference sequence). Unmatched junction bases numbered 15, after V lost 10 bases and J lost 6 bases. This CDR3 comprises 15 residues. CDR3 amino acids: CATGGPSGAGNEQFF. CDR3 coding DNA: TGTGCCACTGGGGGACCGAGCGGGGCAGGCAATGAGCAGTTCTTC.

The table lists this clonotype with many counts. J is TRBJ2-7 and V is TRBV12-3 or TRBV12-4; 8 bases are shared with TRBD2. This CDR3 has 16 residues. V lost 5 bases and J lost 2; bases outside the gene matches: 11. The CDR3, as DNA: TGTGCCAGCAGTCCGCGGAGCGGGAGAGGGACCTACGAGCAGTACTTC. It codes for CASSPRSGRGTYEQYF.

To note about this clonotype: A much larger clone differs from this one at a single base, so this may be a read error. The rearrangement uses TRBV12-3 or TRBV12-4 and TRBJ2-5, with D possibly being TRBD2 (5 bases). V was cut by 6 bases and J by 1 base, with 12 bases left in between. There are 14 residues in the CDR3. CDR3 sequence reads: CASRFLGSQETQYF. The CDR3 DNA is TGTGCCAGCAGGTTTTTGGGGAGCCAAGAGACCCAGTACTTC.

This clonotype has more than one count but fewer than ten. This rearrangement joins TRBV20-1 to TRBJ1-1, with no clear D. The ends were cut back, 0 bases at V and 12 bases at J, with 11 bases in the middle. The germline CDR1 and CDR2 sequences are DFQATT and SNEGSKA (reference sequence). CDR3 length equals 11 residues. This CDR3 reads CSARDLDASFF. DNA for the CDR3: TGCAGTGCTAGAGATTTGGACGCCTCTTTCTTT.

The rearrangement joins TRBV7-9 to TRBJ2-3; 8 bases are a match to TRBD1. Germline V CDR1 and CDR2: SEHNR, FQNEAQ (reference sequence). The trim removed 11 bases at V and 4 bases at J, leaving 5 bases unmatched. There are 12 residues in the CDR3. For the CDR3, the DNA is TGTGCCTCGGGCAGGGGGCCAGATACGCAGTATTTT. Translated: CASGRGPDTQYF.

This clonotype was counted ten times or more. The chain couples TRBV12-3 or TRBV12-4 to TRBJ1-4, with D unclear. The V end lost 7 bases, the J end lost 2 bases, and 11 bases lay between the germline ends. The CDR3 is 14 residues long. CDR3: CASNSGWTNEKLFF. CDR3 in DNA: TGTGCCAGCAACAGCGGGTGGACTAATGAAAAACTGTTTTTT.

The chain has TRBV2 and TRBJ2-7; possible D gene TRBD1, 5 bases. V was shortened by 5 bases and J by 5 bases, with 10 bases between the two germline ends. The CDR3 consists of 12 residues. Germline V gene lookup returns CDR1 SNHLY and CDR2 FYNNEI. CDR3 bases: TGTGCCAGCAGTCCGGACATCCACGAGCAGTACTTC. This sequence encodes CASSPDIHEQYF. Using reference TRBV2 and TRBJ2-7 for the parts outside the CDR3, the full variable domain is EPEVTQTPSHQVTQMGQEVILRCVPISNHLYFYWYRQILGQKVEFLVSFYNNEISEKSEIFDDQFSVERPDGSNFTLKIRSTKLEDSAMYFCASSPDIHEQYFGPGTRLTVT.

This clonotype was counted many times. V gene TRBV5-1 combines with J gene TRBJ2-7; D remains ambiguous. The CDR3 length is 15 residues. V lost 0 bases to trimming and J lost 4 bases, with 14 bases between them. Germline assignment: CDR1 SGHRS and CDR2 YFSETQ. CDR3 bases: TGCGCCAGCAGCTTGGTGGGAATGGTGGTGTACGAGCAGTACTTC. This codes for CASSLVGMVVYEQYF. The complete variable domain, with remaining parts taken from reference TRBV5-1 and TRBJ2-7, reads KAGVTQTPRYLIKTRGQQVTLSCSPISGHRSVSWYQQTPGQGLQFLFEYFSETQRNKGNFPGRFSGRQFSNSRSEMNVSTLELGDSALYLCASSLVGMVVYEQYFGPGTRLTVT.

This clonotype was found many times. The rearrangement uses TRBV28 and TRBJ1-6; D ambiguous. The CDR3 totals 14 residues. V lost 6 bases and J lost 6, with 12 bases in between. Germline V CDR1 and CDR2: MDHEN, SYDVKM. DNA for the CDR3: TGTGCCAGCAGCCCGCCGGGCCTTAATTCACCCCTCCACTTT. The encoded protein is CASSPPGLNSPLHF.

This clonotype came up a few times. The V gene is TRBV29-1, the J gene TRBJ1-1; weak D call: TRBD1 (6 bases). This CDR3 is 12 amino acids long. CDR1 and CDR2 from the germline V gene are SQVTM and ANQGSEA. Trimming removed 8 bases at V and 3 bases at J, with 13 bases between. CDR3 amino acids: CSITGSYTEAFF. Written as DNA, the CDR3 is TGCAGCATCACAGGGTCCTACACTGAAGCTTTCTTT. The full variable domain, completed using reference TRBV29-1 and TRBJ1-1, is SAVISQKPSRDICQRGTSLTIQCQVDSQVTMMFWYRQQPGQSLTLIATANQGSEATYESGFVIDKFPISRPNLTFSTLTVSNMSPEDSSIYLCSITGSYTEAFFGQGTRLTVV.

This clonotype has a single count. A much larger clone is a single base away; this may be a read error. The rearrangement links TRBV6-1 to TRBJ1-5; TRBD1 matches at 9 bases. The V gene's germline CDR1 is MNHNS and CDR2 SASEGT. V shed 4 bases and J 3 bases; nucleotides not matched to a gene: 4. This CDR3 is 15 amino acids long. DNA of the CDR3: TGTGCCAGCAGTGGCGGGACAGGGACCAATCAGCCCCAGCATTTT. This codes for CASSGGTGTNQPQHF.

The rearrangement uses TRBV7-8 and TRBJ2-7; 11 nucleotides match TRBD2. Per the germline V gene, CDR1 is SGHVS and CDR2 is FQNEAQ. V lost 11 bases, J lost 4 bases, and 10 bases stayed unmatched. CDR3 length: 14 amino acids. The CDR3 spells CACSRLAGGYEQYF. CDR3 nucleotide sequence: TGTGCCTGTTCGCGCCTAGCGGGGGGATACGAGCAGTACTTC.

This clonotype was seen repeatedly, ten times or more. The chain carries TRBV28 and TRBJ1-1, with D maybe TRBD1 (6 bases). V was shortened by 4 bases and J by 8 bases, with 20 bases between the two germline ends. The germline CDR1 and CDR2 sequences are MDHEN and SYDVKM. This CDR3 has 15 residues. CDR3 amino acids: CASSSDSWGALEAFF. CDR3 sequence (DNA): TGTGCCAGCAGTTCGGACAGTTGGGGGGCTTTAGAAGCTTTCTTT.

This clonotype was found many times. This chain joins TRBV5-1 and TRBJ2-5; D uncertain. Looked up from germline, CDR1 is SGHRS and CDR2 is YFSETQ. The V end was cut by 0 bases, the J end by 7 bases, with 13 bases between. The CDR3 loop spans 14 amino acids. The CDR3 region is CASSLGTDLTTQYF. The CDR3, as DNA: TGCGCCAGCAGCTTGGGGACGGACCTAACGACCCAGTACTTC.

This clonotype showed up just a few times. The J gene is TRBJ1-2, the V gene TRBV28; TRBD1 agrees at 8 bases. V was clipped by 6 bases and J by 0 bases; unmatched bases: 3. The CDR3 totals 14 residues. In germline, CDR1 is MDHEN, CDR2 SYDVKM. Here the CDR3 DNA reads TGTGCCAGCAGGGACAGGGACCCTAACTATGGCTACACCTTC. Its protein is CASRDRDPNYGYTF.

The table lists this clonotype with many counts. The V call is TRBV25-1, the J call TRBJ2-5, with D possibly being TRBD2 (6 bases). The CDR3 is 19 residues long. V was clipped by 3 bases and J by 5 bases, with 28 bases between them. CDR1 MGHDK and CDR2 SYGVNS come from the germline V gene. CDR3 sequence: CASSDPGVAASLEGETQYF. The CDR3 DNA follows: TGTGCCAGCAGTGATCCGGGGGTAGCGGCCTCCTTGGAGGGCGAGACCCAGTACTTC.